This record concerns one T cell receptor beta chain sequence. J lost 3 bases, V lost 1 base, and 8 bases had no gene match. The germline V gene has CDR1 SGHRS and CDR2 YFSETQ. This CDR3 is built from 16 residues. In the authors' methods: The assay estimated nucleated cells by amplifying reference gene primers. Measured with immunoSEQ multiplex PCR; TCRdb has only the in-frame clones, and not every one. V, J and clone size are those of that table, while D and trimming were read from the DNA. The data contain about 480,000 clones, around 87% of them seen just once; the ten biggest clones take up 1.5% to 2%. Participants reported their clinical history, and cohort assignment relied on those reports. The study counted Cohort 3 donors as recovered given two negative PCRs, clearance, or symptom resolution. The data are from a study of blood T cell repertoires in COVID-19. At the level of the study: Collection of acute and convalescent COVID-19 samples took place in the United States, Italy and Spain.

The source of this sequence is a woman aged 40 to 55 who had recovered from COVID-19. Sequenced: PBMCs or T cells enriched from blood (not recorded which). The rearrangement uses TRBV5-1 and TRBJ2-5; 8 bases align to TRBD2. In nucleotides, the CDR3 is TGCGCCAGCAGCTTGAGTTCGGGACTAGTAAAAGAGACCCAGTACTTC. It yields the protein CASSLSSGLVKETQYF.